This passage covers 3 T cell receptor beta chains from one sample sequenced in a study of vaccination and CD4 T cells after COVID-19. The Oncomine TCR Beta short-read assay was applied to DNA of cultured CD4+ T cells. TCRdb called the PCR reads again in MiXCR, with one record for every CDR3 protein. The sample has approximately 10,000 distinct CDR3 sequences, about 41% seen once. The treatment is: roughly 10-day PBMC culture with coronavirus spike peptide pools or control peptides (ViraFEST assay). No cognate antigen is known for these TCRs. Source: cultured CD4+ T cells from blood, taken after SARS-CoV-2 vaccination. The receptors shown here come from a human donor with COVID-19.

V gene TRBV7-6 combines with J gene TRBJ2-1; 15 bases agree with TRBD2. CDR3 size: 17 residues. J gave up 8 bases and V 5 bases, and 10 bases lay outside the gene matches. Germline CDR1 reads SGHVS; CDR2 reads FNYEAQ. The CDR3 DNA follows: TGTGCCAGCAGCCCCCGGACTAGCGGGGGGGCCGGGGATGAGCAGTTCTTC. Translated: CASSPRTSGGAGDEQFF.

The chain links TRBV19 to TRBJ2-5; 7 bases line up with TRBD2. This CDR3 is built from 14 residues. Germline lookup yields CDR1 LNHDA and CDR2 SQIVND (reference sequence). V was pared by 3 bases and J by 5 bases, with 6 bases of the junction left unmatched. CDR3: CASSIRLAAETQYF. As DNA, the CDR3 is TGTGCCAGTAGTATCAGACTAGCCGCGGAGACCCAGTACTTC. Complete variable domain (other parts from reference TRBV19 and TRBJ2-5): DGGITQSPKYLFRKEGQNVTLSCEQNLNHDAMYWYRQDPGQGLRLIYYSQIVNDFQKGDIAEGYSVSREKKESFPLTVTSAQKNPTAFYLCASSIRLAAETQYFGPGTRLLVL.

CDR3 in amino acids: CSASSGQTNTEAFF. The CDR3 DNA sequence: TGCAGTGCTTCGTCGGGACAGACGAACACTGAAGCTTTCTTT. V gene TRBV20-1 combines with J gene TRBJ1-1, with 7 bases aligning to TRBD1. The CDR3 runs 14 residues. Germline values: CDR1 DFQATT, CDR2 SNEGSKA (reference sequence). After removal of 5 bases from V and 1 base from J, the junction contained 7 bases not matched to a gene.